Detailed here is one TCR beta chain. The antigen is unknown. This may be a read error: a much more frequent sequence differs by one nucleotide. The data belong to a study of neurological immune-mediated disorders. Study-level findings and limits: The most TCR clonal expansion was seen in HTLV-1-associated myelopathy, and the least was seen in multiple sclerosis, which fell below healthy controls.

TCRdb reanalysed the 5' RACE reads using MiXCR and keeps one entry per CDR3 protein. The table has 50,000 or so distinct CDR3 sequences, around a sixth seen once. Germline V gives CDR1 MNHEY, CDR2 SMNVEV (reference sequence). This CDR3 is built from 15 residues. V usage is TRBV27 and J usage is TRBJ1-6; no firm D call. The TCR originated in a man in his 60s in good health. The sample comprised PBMCs. Here the CDR3 reads CFSSPDWRGNSPLHF. For the CDR3, the DNA is TGTTTCAGCAGTCCCGATTGGCGGGGAAATTCACCCCTCCACTTT.